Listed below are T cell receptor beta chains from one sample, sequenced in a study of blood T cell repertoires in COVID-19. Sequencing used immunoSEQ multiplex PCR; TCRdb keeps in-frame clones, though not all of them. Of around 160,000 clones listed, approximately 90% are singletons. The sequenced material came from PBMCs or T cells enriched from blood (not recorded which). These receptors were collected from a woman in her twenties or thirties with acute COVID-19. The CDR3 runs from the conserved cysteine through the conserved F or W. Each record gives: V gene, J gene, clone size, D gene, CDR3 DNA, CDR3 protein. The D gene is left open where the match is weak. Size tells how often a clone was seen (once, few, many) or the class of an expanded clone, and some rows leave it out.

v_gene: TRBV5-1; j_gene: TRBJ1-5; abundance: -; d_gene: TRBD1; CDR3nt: TGCGCCAGCAGCTCACAGGGGGCGGATGAGCCCCAGCATTTT; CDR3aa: CASSSQGADEPQHF
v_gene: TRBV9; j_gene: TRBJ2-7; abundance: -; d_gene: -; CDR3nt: TGTGCCAGCAGCCCCCGGGCTAGCGACTCCTACGAGCAGTACTTC; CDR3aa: CASSPRASDSYEQYF
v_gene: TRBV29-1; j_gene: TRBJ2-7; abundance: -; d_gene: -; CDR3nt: TGCAGCGTTGGGGAGTCCCCCGAGCAGTACTTC; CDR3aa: CSVGESPEQYF
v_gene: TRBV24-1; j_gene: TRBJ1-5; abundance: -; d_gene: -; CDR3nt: TGTGCCACCAGTGATTCATGGGCAGGCAATCAGCCCCAGCATTTT; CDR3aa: CATSDSWAGNQPQHF
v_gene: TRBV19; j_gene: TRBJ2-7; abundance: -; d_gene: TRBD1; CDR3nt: TGTGCCAGTAGTATGCGGACAGGGGCCTACGAGCAGTACTTC; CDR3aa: CASSMRTGAYEQYF
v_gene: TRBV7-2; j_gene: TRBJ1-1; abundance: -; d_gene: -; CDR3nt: TGTGCCAGCAGCGACGACACCACTGAAGCTTTCTTT; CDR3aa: CASSDDTTEAFF
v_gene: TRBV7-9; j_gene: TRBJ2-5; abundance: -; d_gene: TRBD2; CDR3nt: TGTGCCAGCAGCCCCAAAATGTCTAGCCGGGGGGGAGAGACCCAGTACTTC; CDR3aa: CASSPKMSSRGGETQYF
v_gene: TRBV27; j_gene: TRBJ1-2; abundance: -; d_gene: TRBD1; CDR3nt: TGTGCCAGCAGAACAGGGGGCGCCTACTATGGCTACACCTTC; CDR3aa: CASRTGGAYYGYTF
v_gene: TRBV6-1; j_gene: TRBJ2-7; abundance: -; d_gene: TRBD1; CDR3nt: TGTGCCAGCAGTGAACAGGGGACAGCTTCCTACGAGCAGTACTTC; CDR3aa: CASSEQGTASYEQYF
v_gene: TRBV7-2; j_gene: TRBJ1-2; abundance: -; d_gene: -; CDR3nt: TGTGCCAGCAGCCCATCGGGGATCAGTTTCTATGGCTACACCTTC; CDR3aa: CASSPSGISFYGYTF
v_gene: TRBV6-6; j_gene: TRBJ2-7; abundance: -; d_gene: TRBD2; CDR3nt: TGTGCCAGCACCCACCCGACTAGCCGACCCTACGAGCAGTACTTC; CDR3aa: CASTHPTSRPYEQYF
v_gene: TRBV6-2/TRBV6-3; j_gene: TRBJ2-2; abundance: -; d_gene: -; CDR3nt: TGTGCCAGCAGCCTAAATCTGAACACCGGGGAGCTGTTTTTT; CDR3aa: CASSLNLNTGELFF
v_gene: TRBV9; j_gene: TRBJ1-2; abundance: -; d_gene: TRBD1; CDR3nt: TGTGCCAGCAGCGTAGAAATGACAGGGCAGGTACGCGGCTACACCTTC; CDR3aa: CASSVEMTGQVRGYTF
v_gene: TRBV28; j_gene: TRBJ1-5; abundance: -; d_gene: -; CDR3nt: TGTGCCAGCAGTGACACTCAGCCCCAGCATTTT; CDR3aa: CASSDTQPQHF
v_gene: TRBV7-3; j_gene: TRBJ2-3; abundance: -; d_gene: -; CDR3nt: TGTGCCAGCAGTCCAAACTCTCCGGGAGTGAGCGATACGCAGTATTTT; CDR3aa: CASSPNSPGVSDTQYF
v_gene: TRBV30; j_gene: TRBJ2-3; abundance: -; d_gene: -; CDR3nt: TGTGCCTGGAGGGCGGCGGGCACAGATACGCAGTATTTT; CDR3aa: CAWRAAGTDTQYF
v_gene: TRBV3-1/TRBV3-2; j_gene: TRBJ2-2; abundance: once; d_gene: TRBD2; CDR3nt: TGTGCCAGCAGCCCCACTAGCGGGAGGGGGACCGGGGAGCTGTTTTTT; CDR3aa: CASSPTSGRGTGELFF
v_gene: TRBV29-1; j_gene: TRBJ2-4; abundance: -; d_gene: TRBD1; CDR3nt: TGCAGCGTTGATGACAGGGGGAAAAACATTCAGTACTTC; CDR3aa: CSVDDRGKNIQYF
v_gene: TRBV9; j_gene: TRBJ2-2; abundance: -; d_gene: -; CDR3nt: TGTGCCAGCAGCGCCGGCGGGGAGCTGTTTTTT; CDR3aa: CASSAGGELFF
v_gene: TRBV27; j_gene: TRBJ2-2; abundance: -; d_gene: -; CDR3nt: TGTGCCAGCAGGGGGGACTTTACAGAACAGAACACCGGGGAGCTGTTTTTT; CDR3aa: CASRGDFTEQNTGELFF
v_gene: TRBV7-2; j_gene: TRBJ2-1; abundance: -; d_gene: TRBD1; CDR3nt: TGTGCCAGCACAGGGGGTGGTAATGAGCAGTTCTTC; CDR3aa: CASTGGGNEQFF
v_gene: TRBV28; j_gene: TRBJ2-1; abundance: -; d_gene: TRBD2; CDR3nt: TGTGCCAGCAGTTTAAGCCCTACTAGCGGGAGGCGCTACAATGAGCAGTTCTTC; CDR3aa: CASSLSPTSGRRYNEQFF
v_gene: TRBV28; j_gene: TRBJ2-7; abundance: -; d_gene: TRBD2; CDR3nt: TGTGCCAGCAGCTTAGCGGGAGGGGCCTCGTACGAGCAGTACTTC; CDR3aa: CASSLAGGASYEQYF
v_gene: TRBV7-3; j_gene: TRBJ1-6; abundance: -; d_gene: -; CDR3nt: TGTGCCAGCAGCTTAATCAGGGATTCACCCCTCCACTTT; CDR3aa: CASSLIRDSPLHF
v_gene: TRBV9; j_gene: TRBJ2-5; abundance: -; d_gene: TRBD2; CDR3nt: TGTGCCAGCAGCGCGAGGACTGGGACTAGCGGCCAAGAGACCCAGTACTTC; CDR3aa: CASSARTGTSGQETQYF
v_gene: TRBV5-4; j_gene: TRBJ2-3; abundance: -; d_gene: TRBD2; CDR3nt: TGTGCCAGCAGCCCCGGACTAGCGGGAGTAACAGATACGCAGTATTTT; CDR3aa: CASSPGLAGVTDTQYF
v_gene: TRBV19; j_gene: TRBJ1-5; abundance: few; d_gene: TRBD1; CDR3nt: TGTGCCAGTAGTTCGCCGTCACGGGACAGGTACAATCAGCCCCAGCATTTT; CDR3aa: CASSSPSRDRYNQPQHF
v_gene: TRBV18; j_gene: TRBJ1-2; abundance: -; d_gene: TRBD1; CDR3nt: TGTGCCAGCTCACCACTCGATCGGGACAGGTTGGATGGCTACACCTTC; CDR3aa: CASSPLDRDRLDGYTF
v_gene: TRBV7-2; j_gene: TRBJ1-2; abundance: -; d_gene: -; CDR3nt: TGTGCCAGCAGCTTAGGATTGTGGTTAGAAGGCTACACCTTC; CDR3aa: CASSLGLWLEGYTF
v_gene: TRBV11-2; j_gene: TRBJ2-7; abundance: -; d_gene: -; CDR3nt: TGTGCCAGCAGCTTAGCGGGGGGCAGCTCCTACGAGCAGTACTTC; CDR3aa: CASSLAGGSSYEQYF
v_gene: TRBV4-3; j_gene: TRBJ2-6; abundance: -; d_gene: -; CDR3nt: TGCGCCAGCAGCAAGGGGGATTCTGGGGCCAACGTCCTGACTTTC; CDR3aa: CASSKGDSGANVLTF
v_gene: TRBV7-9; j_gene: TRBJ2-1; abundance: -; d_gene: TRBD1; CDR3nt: TGTGCCAGCAGCTTAGTCGCGTGGGGACAGTACAATGAGCAGTTCTTC; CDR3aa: CASSLVAWGQYNEQFF
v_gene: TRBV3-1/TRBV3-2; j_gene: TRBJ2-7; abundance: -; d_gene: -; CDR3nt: TGTGCCAGCAGCGCTACAGGGACCGAGCAGTACTTC; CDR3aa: CASSATGTEQYF
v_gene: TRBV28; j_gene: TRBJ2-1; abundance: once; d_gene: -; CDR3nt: TGTGCCAGCAGTTTTGCTGGCGGGTCCTACAATGAGCAGTTCTTC; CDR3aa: CASSFAGGSYNEQFF
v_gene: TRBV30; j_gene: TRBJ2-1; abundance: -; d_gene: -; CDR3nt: TGTGCCTGGAAGAGTGGAGGGTACAATGAGCAGTTCTTC; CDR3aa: CAWKSGGYNEQFF
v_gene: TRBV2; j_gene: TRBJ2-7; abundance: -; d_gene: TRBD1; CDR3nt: TGTGCCAGCAGTCAGGGGACAGAGACCTACGAGCAGTACTTC; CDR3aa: CASSQGTETYEQYF